This paragraph reports one T cell receptor (beta chain). The record originates from a study of blood T cell repertoires in COVID-19. Study overall: In each case, the material was cDNA or gDNA derived from T cells, B-cell-depleted T cells, or PBMCs.

The protocol was immunoSEQ multiplex PCR, while the TCRdb copy is restricted to in-frame clones and leaves out a portion. The table records around 300,000 clones, approximately 85% of them present only once. This clonotype was sampled from a woman aged 70-85 years with acute or convalescent COVID-19. Sequenced material: peripheral blood.

The CDR3 nucleotides read TGCGCCAGCTCTAGGGGACAAGTACTCTATGGCTACACCTTC. Translating gives CASSRGQVLYGYTF. The chain joins TRBV5-1 to TRBJ1-2; maybe TRBD1 (6 bases). The V gene's germline CDR1 is SGHRS and CDR2 YFSETQ. The CDR3 sequence is 14 residues long. V lost 7 bases, J lost 4 bases, and 17 bases lay in between.